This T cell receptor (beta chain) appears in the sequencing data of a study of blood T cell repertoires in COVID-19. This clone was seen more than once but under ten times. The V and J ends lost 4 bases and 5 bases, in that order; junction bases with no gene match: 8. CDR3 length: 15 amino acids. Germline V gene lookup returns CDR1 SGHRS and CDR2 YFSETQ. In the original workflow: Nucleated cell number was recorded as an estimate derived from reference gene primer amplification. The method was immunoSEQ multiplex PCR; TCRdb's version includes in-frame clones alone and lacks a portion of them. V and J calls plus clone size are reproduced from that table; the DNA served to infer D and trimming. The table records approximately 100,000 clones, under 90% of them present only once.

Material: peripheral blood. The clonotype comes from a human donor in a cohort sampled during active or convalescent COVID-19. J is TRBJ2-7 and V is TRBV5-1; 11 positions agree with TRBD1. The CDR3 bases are TGCGCCAGCAGCCGCGGGACAGGGGGTGTCAACGAGCAGTACTTC. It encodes CASSRGTGGVNEQYF.